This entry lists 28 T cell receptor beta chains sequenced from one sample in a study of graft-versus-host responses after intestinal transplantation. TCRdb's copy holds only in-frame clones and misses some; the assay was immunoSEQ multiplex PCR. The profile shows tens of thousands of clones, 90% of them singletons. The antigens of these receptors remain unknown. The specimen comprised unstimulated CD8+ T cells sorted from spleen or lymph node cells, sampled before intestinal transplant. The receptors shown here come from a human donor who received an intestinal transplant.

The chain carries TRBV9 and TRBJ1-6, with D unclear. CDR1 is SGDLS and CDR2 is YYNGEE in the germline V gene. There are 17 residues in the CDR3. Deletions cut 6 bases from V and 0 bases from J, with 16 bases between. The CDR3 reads CASILAGVSSYNSPLHF. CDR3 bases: TGTGCCAGCATCCTAGCCGGGGTTAGCTCCTATAATTCACCCCTCCACTTT.

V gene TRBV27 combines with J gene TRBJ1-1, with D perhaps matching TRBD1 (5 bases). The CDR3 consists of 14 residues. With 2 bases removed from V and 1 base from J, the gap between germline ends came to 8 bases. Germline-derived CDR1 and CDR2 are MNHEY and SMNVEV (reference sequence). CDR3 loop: CASSLGHQNTEAFF. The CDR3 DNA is TGTGCCAGCAGTTTAGGACACCAGAACACTGAAGCTTTCTTT.

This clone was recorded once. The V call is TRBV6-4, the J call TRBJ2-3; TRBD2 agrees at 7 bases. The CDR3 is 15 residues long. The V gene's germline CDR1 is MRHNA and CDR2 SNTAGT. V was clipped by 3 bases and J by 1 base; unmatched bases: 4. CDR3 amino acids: CASSDVRGGTDTQYF. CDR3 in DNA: TGTGCCAGCAGTGATGTCCGGGGGGGCACAGATACGCAGTATTTT.

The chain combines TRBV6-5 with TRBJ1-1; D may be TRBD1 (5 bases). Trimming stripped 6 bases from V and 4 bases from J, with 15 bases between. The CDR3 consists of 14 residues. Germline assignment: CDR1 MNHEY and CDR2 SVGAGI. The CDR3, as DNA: TGTGCCAGCAGCCAGAGGCAGGGAAGCACTGAAGCTTTCTTT. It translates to CASSQRQGSTEAFF.

The CDR3 DNA sequence: TGTGCCAGCAGTGAGGGGGGGATCACTTACGAGCAGTACTTC. This translates into CASSEGGITYEQYF. This rearrangement joins TRBV2 to TRBJ2-7, with 7 nucleotides matching TRBD2. Germline loops: CDR1 SNHLY, CDR2 FYNNEI. The CDR3 extends over 14 amino acids. Germline trimming cut 3 bases from V and 4 bases from J; bases unmatched to any gene: 6.

The CDR3 region is CASRRYTGELFF. In DNA, the CDR3 is TGTGCCAGCAGGCGATACACCGGGGAGCTGTTTTTT. J is TRBJ2-2 and V is TRBV6-5; D gene uncertain. CDR1 MNHEY and CDR2 SVGAGI come from the germline V gene. CDR3 length equals 12 residues. V lost 6 bases to trimming and J lost 3 bases, with 5 bases between them.

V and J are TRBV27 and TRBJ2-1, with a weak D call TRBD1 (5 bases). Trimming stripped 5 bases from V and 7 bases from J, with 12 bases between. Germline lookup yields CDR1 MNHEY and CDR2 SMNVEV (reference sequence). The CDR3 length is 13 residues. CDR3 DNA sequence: TGTGCCAGCAGTAAGGCAGGGTGGAATGAGCAGTTCTTC. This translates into CASSKAGWNEQFF.

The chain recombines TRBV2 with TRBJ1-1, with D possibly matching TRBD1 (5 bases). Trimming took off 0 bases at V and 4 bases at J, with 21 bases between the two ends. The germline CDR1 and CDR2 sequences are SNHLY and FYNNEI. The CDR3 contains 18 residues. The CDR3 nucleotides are TGTGCCAGCAGTGAAGCCTCCCCCTCCCCCATGGGGGGCACTGAAGCTTTCTTT. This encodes CASSEASPSPMGGTEAFF.

For the CDR3, the DNA is TGTGCCAGCAGGTACAGGGGGTCTGAAGCTTTCTTT. Translated: CASRYRGSEAFF. The chain employs TRBV6-5 and TRBJ1-1; 8 nucleotides match TRBD1. Trimming removed 6 bases from V and 6 bases from J; junction bases left unmatched: 3. CDR1 is MNHEY, CDR2 SVGAGI, per germline. The CDR3 covers 12 residues.

Here the CDR3 reads CASGLSPKTGKGPQHF. DNA of the CDR3: TGTGCTAGTGGTTTGTCGCCAAAGACAGGGAAGGGACCCCAGCATTTT. The genes are TRBV12-5 and TRBJ1-5; 7 bases agree with TRBD1. CDR3 length equals 16 residues. The junction had 14 bases not matched to a gene; V was cut back by 2 bases and J by 10 bases. CDR1 LGHNT and CDR2 FRNRAP come from the germline V gene.

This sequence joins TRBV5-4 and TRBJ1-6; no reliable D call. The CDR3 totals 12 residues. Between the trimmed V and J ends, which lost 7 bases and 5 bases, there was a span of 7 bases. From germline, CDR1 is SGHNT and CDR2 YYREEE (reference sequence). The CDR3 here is CASRSNNSPLHF. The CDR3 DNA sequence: TGTGCCAGCCGGAGTAATAATTCACCCCTCCACTTT. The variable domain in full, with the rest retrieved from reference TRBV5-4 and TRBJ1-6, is ETGVTQSPTHLIKTRGQQVTLRCSSQSGHNTVSWYQQALGQGPQFIFQYYREEENGRGNFPPRFSGLQFPNYSSELNVNALELDDSALYLCASRSNNSPLHFGNGTRLTVT.

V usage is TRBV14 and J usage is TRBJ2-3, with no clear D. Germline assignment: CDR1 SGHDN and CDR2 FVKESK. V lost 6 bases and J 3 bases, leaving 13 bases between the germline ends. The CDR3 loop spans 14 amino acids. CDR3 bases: TGTGCCAGCAGTTTCGTGTCCGTTACAGATACGCAGTATTTT. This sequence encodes CASSFVSVTDTQYF.

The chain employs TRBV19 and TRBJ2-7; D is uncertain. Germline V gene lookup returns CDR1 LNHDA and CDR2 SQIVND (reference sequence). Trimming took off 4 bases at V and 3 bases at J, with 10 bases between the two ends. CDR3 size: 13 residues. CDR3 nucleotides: TGTGCCAGTAGTACAAATACAGTCTACGAGCAGTACTTC. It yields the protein CASSTNTVYEQYF.

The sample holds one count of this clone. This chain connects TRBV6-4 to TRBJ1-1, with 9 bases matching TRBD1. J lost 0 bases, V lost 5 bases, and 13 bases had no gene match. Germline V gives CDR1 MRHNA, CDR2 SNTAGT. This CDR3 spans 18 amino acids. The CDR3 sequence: CASSQSPKGQGMNTEAFF. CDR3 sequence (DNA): TGTGCCAGCAGTCAATCCCCGAAAGGACAGGGGATGAACACTGAAGCTTTCTTT.

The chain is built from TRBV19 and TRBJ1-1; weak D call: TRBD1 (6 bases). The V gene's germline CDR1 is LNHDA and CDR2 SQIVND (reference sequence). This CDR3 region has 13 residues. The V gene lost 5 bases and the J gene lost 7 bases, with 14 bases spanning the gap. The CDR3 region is CASSLSGANEAFF. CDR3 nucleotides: TGTGCCAGTAGTCTGTCAGGGGCTAATGAAGCTTTCTTT.

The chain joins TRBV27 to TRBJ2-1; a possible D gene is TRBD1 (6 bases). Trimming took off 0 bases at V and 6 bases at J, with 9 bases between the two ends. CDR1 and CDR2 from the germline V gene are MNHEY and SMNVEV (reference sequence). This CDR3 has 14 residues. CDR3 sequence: CASSLSTGTNEQFF. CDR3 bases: TGTGCCAGCAGTTTATCCACAGGGACCAATGAGCAGTTCTTC.

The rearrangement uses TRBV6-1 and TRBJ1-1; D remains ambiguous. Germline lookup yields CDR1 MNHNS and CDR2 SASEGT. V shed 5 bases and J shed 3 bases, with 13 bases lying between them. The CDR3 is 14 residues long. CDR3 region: CASSPTLHDTEAFF. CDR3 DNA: TGTGCCAGCAGTCCTACCCTTCATGACACTGAAGCTTTCTTT.

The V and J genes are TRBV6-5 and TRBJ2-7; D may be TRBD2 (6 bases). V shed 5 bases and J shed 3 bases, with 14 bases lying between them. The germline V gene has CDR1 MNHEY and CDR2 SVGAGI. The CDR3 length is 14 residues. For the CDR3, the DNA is TGTGCCAGCAGTCCCGGGACGGGAGTCTACGAGCAGTACTTC. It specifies CASSPGTGVYEQYF.

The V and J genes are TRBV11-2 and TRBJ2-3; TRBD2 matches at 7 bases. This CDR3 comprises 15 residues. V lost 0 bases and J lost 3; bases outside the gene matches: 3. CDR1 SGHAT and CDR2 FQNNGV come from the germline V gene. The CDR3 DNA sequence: TGTGCCAGCAGCTTAGACGACGGGGGGACAGATACGCAGTATTTT. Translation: CASSLDDGGTDTQYF.

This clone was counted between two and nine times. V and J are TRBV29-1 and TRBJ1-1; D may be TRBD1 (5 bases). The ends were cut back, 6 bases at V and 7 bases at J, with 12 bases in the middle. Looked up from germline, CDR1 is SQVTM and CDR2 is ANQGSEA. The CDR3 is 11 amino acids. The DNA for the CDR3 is TGCAGCGTAGGGGCCGACCTTGAAGCTTTCTTT. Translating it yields CSVGADLEAFF.

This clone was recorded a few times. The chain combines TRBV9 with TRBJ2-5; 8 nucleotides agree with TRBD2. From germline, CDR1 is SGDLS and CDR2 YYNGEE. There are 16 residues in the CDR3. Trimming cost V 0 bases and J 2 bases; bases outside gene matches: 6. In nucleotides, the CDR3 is TGTGCCAGCAGCGTAGGCGGGGCTAGCGGGCAAGAGACCCAGTACTTC. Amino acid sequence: CASSVGGASGQETQYF.

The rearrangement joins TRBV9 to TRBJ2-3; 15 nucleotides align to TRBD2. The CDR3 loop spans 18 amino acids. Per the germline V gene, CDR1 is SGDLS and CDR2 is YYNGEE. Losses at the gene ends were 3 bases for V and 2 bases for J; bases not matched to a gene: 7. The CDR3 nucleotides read TGTGCCAGCAGCGGACCGGGACTAGCGGGGGGAAACACAGATACGCAGTATTTT. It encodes CASSGPGLAGGNTDTQYF. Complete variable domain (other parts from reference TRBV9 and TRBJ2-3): DSGVTQTPKHLITATGQRVTLRCSPRSGDLSVYWYQQSLDQGLQFLIQYYNGEERAKGNILERFSAQQFPDLHSELNLSSLELGDSALYFCASSGPGLAGGNTDTQYFGPGTRLTVL.

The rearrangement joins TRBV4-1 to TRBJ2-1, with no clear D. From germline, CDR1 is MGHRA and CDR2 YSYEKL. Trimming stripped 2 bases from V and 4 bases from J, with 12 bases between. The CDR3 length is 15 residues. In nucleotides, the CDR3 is TGCGCCAGCAGCCAAAGTACTTCCTTATACAATGAGCAGTTCTTC. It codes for CASSQSTSLYNEQFF.

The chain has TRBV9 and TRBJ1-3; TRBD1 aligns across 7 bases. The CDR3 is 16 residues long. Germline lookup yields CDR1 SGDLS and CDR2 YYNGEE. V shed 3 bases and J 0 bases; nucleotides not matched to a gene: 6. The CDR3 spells CASSALGTDSGNTIYF. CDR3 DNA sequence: TGTGCCAGCAGCGCCCTAGGGACAGACTCTGGAAACACCATATATTTT.

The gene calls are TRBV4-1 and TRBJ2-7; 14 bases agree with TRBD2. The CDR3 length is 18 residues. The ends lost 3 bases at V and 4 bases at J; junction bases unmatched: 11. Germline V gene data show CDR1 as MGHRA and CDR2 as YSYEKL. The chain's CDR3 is CASSHLNQGLAGGYEQYF. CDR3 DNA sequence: TGCGCCAGCAGCCACCTAAATCAAGGACTAGCGGGGGGATACGAGCAGTACTTC.

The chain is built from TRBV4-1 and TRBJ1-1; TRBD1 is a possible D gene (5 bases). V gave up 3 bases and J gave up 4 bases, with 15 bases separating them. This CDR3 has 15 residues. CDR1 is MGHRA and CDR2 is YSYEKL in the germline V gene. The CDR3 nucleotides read TGCGCCAGCAGCCAGGTCCCGGGGGTGGGCACTGAAGCTTTCTTT. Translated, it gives CASSQVPGVGTEAFF.

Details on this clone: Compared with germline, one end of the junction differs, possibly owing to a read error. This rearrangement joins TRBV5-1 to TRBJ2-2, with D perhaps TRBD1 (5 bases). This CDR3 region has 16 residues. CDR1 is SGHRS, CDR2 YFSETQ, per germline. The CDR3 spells CASSLMGLQNAGELFF. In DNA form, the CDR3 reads TGCGCCAGCAGCTTGATGGGGCTACAGAACGCCGGGGAGCTGTTTTTT.

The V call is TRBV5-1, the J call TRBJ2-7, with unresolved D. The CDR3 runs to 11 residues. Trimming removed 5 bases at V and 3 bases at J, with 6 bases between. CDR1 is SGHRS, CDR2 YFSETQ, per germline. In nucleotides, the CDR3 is TGCGCCAGCAGTCGCGACTACGAGCAGTACTTC. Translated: CASSRDYEQYF.